This is a list of T cell receptor beta chains from one sample in a study of blood T cell repertoires in COVID-19. Clones were sequenced by immunoSEQ multiplex PCR, and TCRdb holds only the in-frame ones, with some missing. The profile shows 190,000 or so clones, more than 70% of them singletons. Sequenced input: PBMCs or T cells enriched from blood (not recorded which). The receptors originated from a woman in her thirties who had recovered from COVID-19. Both conserved end residues are part of each CDR3. D genes are given only for firm matches. Size is omitted from some rows. Given values are once, few, many or a class for expanded clones.

d_call,clone_size,j_call,v_call,cdr3_nt,cdr3_aa
-,-,TRBJ2-7,TRBV11-2,TGTGCCAGCAGTTACAGCTCCTACGAGCAGTACTTC,CASSYSSYEQYF
TRBD2,-,TRBJ2-3,TRBV3-1/TRBV3-2,TGTGCCAGCAGCCAACATAGCGGGAGGGCCTATGCAGATACGCAGTATTTT,CASSQHSGRAYADTQYF
-,-,TRBJ1-1,TRBV7-3,TGTGCCAGCAGCGTTGTGGGGCCCTCCTCGGACACTGAAGCTTTCTTT,CASSVVGPSSDTEAFF
-,once,TRBJ2-7,TRBV10-3,TGTGCCATCATGTCGGGGCAGGGGAGGGCGTACGAGCAGTACTTC,CAIMSGQGRAYEQYF
TRBD2,-,TRBJ2-2,TRBV6-1,TGTGCCAGCAGTGAACTGGGGGGGTCAGCCACCGGGGAGCTGTTTTTT,CASSELGGSATGELFF
TRBD2,once,TRBJ2-1,TRBV5-1,TGCGCCAGCAGCTTGGGTCTAGCGGGAGAAAATGAGCAGTTCTTC,CASSLGLAGENEQFF
-,-,TRBJ2-5,TRBV5-4,TGTGCCAGCAGCCTACCGCAAGAGACCCAGTACTTC,CASSLPQETQYF
TRBD1,-,TRBJ1-5,TRBV19,TGTGCCAGTAGTCAGGCAGGGGGCCGGAATCAGCCCCAGCATTTT,CASSQAGGRNQPQHF
TRBD2,-,TRBJ2-1,TRBV5-1,TGCGCCAGCAGCTCCGTCTCCTTTCCGAGACTAGCGGGAGACAATGAGCAGTTCTTC,CASSSVSFPRLAGDNEQFF
-,-,TRBJ1-2,TRBV3-1/TRBV3-2,TGTGCCAGCAGCCAAGATCCGGGAAACGATGGCTACACCTTC,CASSQDPGNDGYTF
TRBD1,-,TRBJ2-2,TRBV7-9,TGTGCCAGCAGAACAGGGGGGACGGCCGGGGAGCTGTTTTTT,CASRTGGTAGELFF
TRBD2,-,TRBJ2-1,TRBV10-3,TGTGCCATCAGATCAATAGCGGGAGAGGAAAATGAGCAGTTCTTC,CAIRSIAGEENEQFF
-,-,TRBJ1-1,TRBV19,TGTGCCAGTAGTATTTCGGCAGGGGTAATGGCGATGAACACTGAAGCTTTCTTT,CASSISAGVMAMNTEAFF
-,-,TRBJ2-7,TRBV27,TGTGCCAGCTCGGAGATAGGGGGGGCAGAGCAGTACTTC,CASSEIGGAEQYF
TRBD2,few,TRBJ2-1,TRBV9,TGTGCCAGCAGCGCCGGACTAGCGGGAGGCCCGGGGCAGTTCTTC,CASSAGLAGGPGQFF
TRBD2,-,TRBJ2-7,TRBV10-3,TGTGCCATCAGTGAGGGCCTAGCGGGGCGATACGAGCAGTACTTC,CAISEGLAGRYEQYF
TRBD2,-,TRBJ2-1,TRBV19,TGTGCCAGTAGTATAGGTAGCGGGAACAACAATGAGCAGTTCTTC,CASSIGSGNNNEQFF
-,-,TRBJ2-2,TRBV19,TGTGCCAGTAGTTCCTTCCTCCGGGGAGGCACCGGGGAGCTGTTTTTT,CASSSFLRGGTGELFF
-,-,TRBJ1-2,TRBV10-3,TGTGCCATCAGTCCTACGGCGGGGGCGGGCTATGGCTACACCTTC,CAISPTAGAGYGYTF
-,few,TRBJ2-7,TRBV18,TGTGCCAGCTCACCACTTTCCCGGGAAGCTGGGCAGTACTTC,CASSPLSREAGQYF
-,-,TRBJ2-5,TRBV7-9,TGTGCCAGCACCTTAAAAGAGGACCAAGAGACCCAGTACTTC,CASTLKEDQETQYF
TRBD1,-,TRBJ2-6,TRBV19,TGTGCCAGTAGTTTACAGGGGGCTGGGGCCAACGTCCTGACTTTC,CASSLQGAGANVLTF
TRBD1,-,TRBJ1-2,TRBV3-1/TRBV3-2,TGTGCCAGCAGCCAAAATGCAAGACAGGGAGGCGGCTACACCTTC,CASSQNARQGGGYTF
TRBD2,-,TRBJ2-5,TRBV7-6,TGTGCCAGCAAACTACGGCCAGGGGCGGGAGGGGCCCAAGAGACCCAGTACTTC,CASKLRPGAGGAQETQYF
-,-,TRBJ1-1,TRBV11-2,TGTGCCAGCAGCTTAGAGGGCTCCATGAACACTGAAGCTTTCTTT,CASSLEGSMNTEAFF
TRBD1,-,TRBJ2-7,TRBV27,TGTGCCAGCAAGTCGACAGGGACGGACGAGCAGTACTTC,CASKSTGTDEQYF
-,-,TRBJ2-3,TRBV5-1,TGCGCCAGCAGACGGACAGATACGCAGTATTTT,CASRRTDTQYF
-,once,TRBJ2-5,TRBV5-4,TGTGCCAGCAGCTTAACGGGTATCCTAGTAGAGACCCAGTACTTC,CASSLTGILVETQYF
TRBD2,-,TRBJ2-1,TRBV7-6,TGTGCCAGCGAGCCTAGCGGGACCAATGAGCAGTTCTTC,CASEPSGTNEQFF
TRBD2,few,TRBJ2-5,TRBV27,TGTGCCAGCAGTACAGGGACTAGCGGTAAAGAGACCCAGTACTTC,CASSTGTSGKETQYF
TRBD2,-,TRBJ2-5,TRBV7-7,TGTGCTAGCAGCCTCGGTTGGGAGGGCCAAGAGACCCAGTACTTC,CASSLGWEGQETQYF
-,-,TRBJ2-2,TRBV3-1/TRBV3-2,TGTGCCAGCAGCCAAGATATAGGGTGGGAGTCCGGGGAGCTGTTTTTT,CASSQDIGWESGELFF
TRBD1,-,TRBJ2-7,TRBV27,TGTGCCAGCAGCGACAGGGTTAACGAGCAGTACTTC,CASSDRVNEQYF
TRBD1,-,TRBJ1-2,TRBV4-1,TGCGCCAGCAGCCAAGATAGGGGGCTCGGCGTAGTTTGG,CASSQDRGLGVVW
-,once,TRBJ2-3,TRBV11-1,TGTGCCAGCAGCTCCGGGAATACGCAGTATTTT,CASSSGNTQYF
-,-,TRBJ2-3,TRBV27,TGTGCCAGCAGATCCGGACTGACAGATACGCAGTATTTT,CASRSGLTDTQYF
TRBD1,-,TRBJ2-7,TRBV4-1,TGCGCCAGCAGCCAAGCTCACAGGGGTCTCGAGCAGTACTTC,CASSQAHRGLEQYF
TRBD2,-,TRBJ2-7,TRBV28,TGTGCCAGCAGTCAGATTAAAGCGGGAGTCTACGAGCAGTACTTC,CASSQIKAGVYEQYF
TRBD1,-,TRBJ2-7,TRBV27,TGTGCCAGCAGCTGGACAGGGCACTACGAGCAGTACTTC,CASSWTGHYEQYF
-,-,TRBJ2-1,TRBV5-6,TGTGCCAGCAGCTCCCGCCACGGATCAAGCGGCTCCTACAATGAGCAGTTCTTC,CASSSRHGSSGSYNEQFF
TRBD1,-,TRBJ2-4,TRBV28,TGTGCCAGCAGTTTAAAGACAGGGGGAGCCAAAAACATTCAGTACTTC,CASSLKTGGAKNIQYF
-,-,TRBJ2-1,TRBV2,TGTGCCAGCACGCTGGCCTCTTCCTACAATGAGCAGTTCTTC,CASTLASSYNEQFF
TRBD2,-,TRBJ2-1,TRBV29-1,TGCAGCGTTGAGTCTAGCGGGAGTAACGGTGAGCAGTTCTTC,CSVESSGSNGEQFF
TRBD2,-,TRBJ2-1,TRBV7-9,TGTGCCAGCAGCTTAGTTGGGGGACTAGCGGGATATGAGCAGTTCTTC,CASSLVGGLAGYEQFF
-,-,TRBJ1-1,TRBV19,TGTGCCAGTAAAACAGGGCTGACTGAAGCTTTCTTT,CASKTGLTEAFF
-,-,TRBJ1-3,TRBV20-1,TGCAGTGCTAGAGATTTCAGCACCATATATTTT,CSARDFSTIYF
TRBD2,-,TRBJ2-5,TRBV5-1,TGCGCCAGCCAAGCCTTTACTAGCGGGAGGGAGACCCAGTACTTC,CASQAFTSGRETQYF
-,-,TRBJ1-6,TRBV6-2/TRBV6-3,TGTGCCAGCAGTCGGAGCCTAACTAATTCACCCCTCCACTTT,CASSRSLTNSPLHF
TRBD1,-,TRBJ1-1,TRBV5-1,TGCGCCAGCAGTTCGGGACAGATGAACACTGAAGCTTTCTTT,CASSSGQMNTEAFF
-,once,TRBJ1-4,TRBV3-1/TRBV3-2,TGTGCCAGCAGCCAAGCTTTTGAAAAACTGTTTTTT,CASSQAFEKLFF
TRBD1,few,TRBJ2-3,TRBV19,TGTGCCAGTACCCGGGACAGGGAGGTTCCTAGGCTGTATTTT,CASTRDREVPRLYF
-,-,TRBJ2-7,TRBV20-1,TGCAGTGCTGGTATGAGTGAGAGGCAGTACTTC,CSAGMSERQYF